One sample yielded the 9 T cell receptor beta chains listed below, sequenced in a study of cytomegalovirus exposure and HLA in healthy donors. Vbeta (60) and Jbeta (13) primers were used in the PCR. The assay was immunoSEQ multiplex PCR, and TCRdb's table has in-frame clones only and misses some. The data contain 55,000 to 80,000 clones, 65% to 80% of them seen just once; the ten biggest clones take up about a fifth. The sample taken for sequencing was PBMCs. These receptors were obtained from a man in his forties in good health and CMV-seropositive.

This rearrangement joins TRBV7-2 to TRBJ1-2; D possibly corresponds to TRBD1 (6 bases). The CDR3 consists of 14 residues. The germline CDR1 and CDR2 sequences are SGHTA and FQGNSA. The V and J ends lost 5 bases and 2 bases respectively, with 12 bases between them. CDR3: CASSPRTDNYGYTF. Written as DNA, the CDR3 is TGTGCCAGCAGCCCAAGGACAGACAACTATGGCTACACCTTC.

The genes are TRBV6-4 and TRBJ2-3; 9 nucleotides agree with TRBD2. Trimming removed 3 bases from V and 5 bases from J; junction bases left unmatched: 6. CDR1 is MRHNA, CDR2 SNTAGT, per germline. This CDR3 spans 15 amino acids. In nucleotides, the CDR3 is TGTGCCAGCAGTGAAGGGCGGGGGGGCCAAGATACGCAGTATTTT. Residues: CASSEGRGGQDTQYF.

In this sample, this clone turned up a few times. This chain joins TRBV4-3 and TRBJ2-3; 9 bases match TRBD2. The germline V gene has CDR1 LGHNA and CDR2 YSLEER. The CDR3 sequence is 14 residues long. The V segment lost 9 bases and the J segment 3 bases; nucleotides outside the gene matches: 7. CDR3: CASSLAGETDTQYF. The CDR3 coding sequence is TGCGCCAGTTCACTAGCGGGTGAGACAGATACGCAGTATTTT.

This clone was picked up one time. The chain links TRBV2 to TRBJ2-7; D is possibly TRBD1 (5 bases). Trimming left V 7 bases short and J 0 bases short, with 13 bases between. CDR1 and CDR2 (germline): SNHLY, FYNNEI. The CDR3 has 14 amino acids. DNA for the CDR3: TGTGCCAGCAACGCAGGGCGCTACTCCTACGAGCAGTACTTC. Its protein is CASNAGRYSYEQYF. The variable domain in full, completed from reference TRBV2 and TRBJ2-7, reads EPEVTQTPSHQVTQMGQEVILRCVPISNHLYFYWYRQILGQKVEFLVSFYNNEISEKSEIFDDQFSVERPDGSNFTLKIRSTKLEDSAMYFCASNAGRYSYEQYFGPGTRLTVT.

The chain recombines TRBV5-4 with TRBJ1-1; D not certain. Germline V gene lookup returns CDR1 SGHNT and CDR2 YYREEE (reference sequence). This CDR3 is 16 amino acids long. Trimming removed 1 base at V and 1 base at J, with 14 bases between. The CDR3 sequence is CASSLRGGRRNTEAFF. The CDR3 region has the DNA TGTGCCAGCAGCTTGCGTGGAGGGAGAAGGAACACTGAAGCTTTCTTT.

This chain joins TRBV15 and TRBJ2-2; no reliable D call. The CDR3 loop spans 15 amino acids. Germline V gives CDR1 LNHNV, CDR2 YYDKDF (reference sequence). Trimming took 5 bases from V and 4 from J, leaving 14 bases between them. The CDR3 coding sequence is TGTGCCACCAGCCCCGAGACATTATTCACCGGGGAGCTGTTTTTT. The encoded protein is CATSPETLFTGELFF.

This clone was found once. The chain is built from TRBV5-4 and TRBJ1-1; tentatively, D is TRBD1 (5 bases). CDR1 and CDR2 (germline): SGHNT, YYREEE (reference sequence). V lost 2 bases and J 1 base, leaving 9 bases between the germline ends. The CDR3 consists of 14 residues. The CDR3 coding sequence is TGTGCCAGCAGCTTTAACAGGCAGAACACTGAAGCTTTCTTT. Amino acids: CASSFNRQNTEAFF.

This chain uses TRBV10-1 with TRBJ1-4; D may be TRBD1 (6 bases). Per the germline V gene, CDR1 is WNHNN and CDR2 is SYGVQD (reference sequence). The CDR3 is 14 amino acids. The V and J ends lost 2 bases and 6 bases respectively, with 10 bases between them. CDR3 DNA: TGCGCCAGCAGTGAGGCAGGGGAAGATGAAAAACTGTTTTTT. Translated, it gives CASSEAGEDEKLFF.

V usage is TRBV25-1 and J usage is TRBJ1-6, with D possibly TRBD1 on 5 matching bases. Per germline, CDR1 MGHDK and CDR2 SYGVNS. Trimming stripped 3 bases from V and 7 bases from J, with 10 bases between. This CDR3 has 14 residues. The CDR3 reads CASSEAGKNSPLHF. CDR3 nucleotide sequence: TGTGCCAGCAGTGAGGCAGGGAAAAATTCACCCCTCCACTTT. Looking up the rest from reference TRBV25-1 and TRBJ1-6 gives the full variable domain: EADIYQTPRYLVIGTGKKITLECSQTMGHDKMYWYQQDPGMELHLIHYSYGVNSTEKGDLSSESTVSRIRTEHFPLTLESARPSHTSQYLCASSEAGKNSPLHFGNGTRLTVT.